This TCR beta chain was profiled in a study of response to subunit inactivated influenza vaccine. Findings and caveats of the study: Each seasonal flu vaccination may recruit only limited new T cells, authors suggested.

On this clonotype: Its antigen is not known.

This CDR3 comprises 15 residues. TCRdb re-analysed the RT-PCR reads in MiXCR, keeping a single row per CDR3 protein. Of more than 400,000 distinct CDR3 sequences listed, around 7.7% are singletons. The sample in question was PBMCs from blood, obtained about 24 months after vaccination. The clonotype comes from a man aged 50 to 69 who received an inactivated influenza vaccine. This chain joins TRBV12-2 and TRBJ1-5; whether TRBD1, the table's D call, matches the DNA was not checked. TRBV12-2 is termed a pseudogene. The CDR3 DNA follows: TGTGCAAGTCGCTTGGGACAGGGGAAGGGGCAGCCCCAGCATTTT. Its protein is CASRLGQGKGQPQHF.